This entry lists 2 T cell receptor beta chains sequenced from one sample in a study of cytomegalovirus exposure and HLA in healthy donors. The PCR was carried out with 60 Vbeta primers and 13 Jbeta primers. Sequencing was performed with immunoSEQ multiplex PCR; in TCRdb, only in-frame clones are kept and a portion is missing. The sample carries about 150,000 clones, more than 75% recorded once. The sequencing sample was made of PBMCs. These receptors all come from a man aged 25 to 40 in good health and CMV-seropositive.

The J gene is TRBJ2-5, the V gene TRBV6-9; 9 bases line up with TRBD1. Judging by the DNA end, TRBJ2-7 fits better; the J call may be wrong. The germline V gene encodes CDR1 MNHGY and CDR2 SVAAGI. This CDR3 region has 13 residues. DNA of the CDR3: TGTGCCAGAGAGGGACAGGGTGCCTACGAGCAGTACTTC. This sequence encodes CAREGQGAYEQYF.

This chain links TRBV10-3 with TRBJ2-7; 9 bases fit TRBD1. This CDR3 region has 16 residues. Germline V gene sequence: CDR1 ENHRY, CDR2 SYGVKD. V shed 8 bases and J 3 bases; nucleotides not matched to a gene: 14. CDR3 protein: CAIRDRDRGSNYEQYF. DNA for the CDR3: TGTGCCATCCGGGACAGGGATAGGGGGTCGAACTACGAGCAGTACTTC.